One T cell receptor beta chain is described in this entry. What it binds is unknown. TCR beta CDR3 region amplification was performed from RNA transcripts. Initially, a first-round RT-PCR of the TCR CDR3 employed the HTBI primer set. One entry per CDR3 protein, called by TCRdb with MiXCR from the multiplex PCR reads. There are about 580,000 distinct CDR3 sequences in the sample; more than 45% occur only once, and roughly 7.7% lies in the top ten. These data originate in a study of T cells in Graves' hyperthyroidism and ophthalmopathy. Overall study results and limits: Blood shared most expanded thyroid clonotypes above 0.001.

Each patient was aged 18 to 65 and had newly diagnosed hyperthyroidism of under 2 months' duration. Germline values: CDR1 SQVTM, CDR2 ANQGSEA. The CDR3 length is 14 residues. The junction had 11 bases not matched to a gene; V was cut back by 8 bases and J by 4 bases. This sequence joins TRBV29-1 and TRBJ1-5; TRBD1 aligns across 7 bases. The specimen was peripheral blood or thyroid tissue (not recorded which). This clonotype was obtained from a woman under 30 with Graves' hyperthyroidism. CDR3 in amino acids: CSQDVTGWNQPQHF. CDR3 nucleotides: TGCAGCCAAGATGTGACAGGGTGGAATCAGCCCCAGCATTTT.